This T cell receptor beta chain was identified in a study of PD-L1 blockade in urothelial cancer (dated by TCRdb to about 2017). In the study overall: All patients started therapy around 2014 and received atezolizumab 1,200 mg intravenously every 3 weeks. Blood samples were analyzed 3 weeks after the start of treatment (second dose) and 6 weeks after the start of treatment. Patients had an ECOG performance status of 0 or 1 and had received between 0 and 3 prior chemotherapy regimens. Twenty-five of 29 patients were identified as males with urothelial cancer of bladder origin, and a prior smoking history was reported by 18 of 29 patients. TCR sequencing covered pretreatment tumor samples and matched, serially collected peripheral blood taken before and after atezolizumab treatment. Durable clinical benefit was achieved by nine patients but not by the remaining 20. Blood samples gave median yields of about 150,000 T cells and approximately 80,000 unique TCRs, along with a median clonality of about 0.084. Durable clinical benefit meant progression-free survival longer than 6 months, and TCR features were also tested against progression-free and overall survival. Whole exome sequencing and RNA sequencing of pretreatment tumors were performed alongside TCR sequencing in the same patients. Pretreatment blood TCR-seq was available for about 28 patients, at least one posttreatment blood collection was obtained for around 25 patients, and tumor TCR-seq was available for around 25 patients. Somatic, immune and clinical correlates of response to PD-L1 blockade with atezolizumab in urothelial cancer were the focus of an exploratory multi-omic analysis. Broader findings and caveats from the paper: A pretreatment peripheral blood TCR clonality below the median was linked to improved progression-free and overall survival. Greater expansion of tumor-associated TCR clones in peripheral blood 3 weeks after the start of treatment was observed in patients with durable benefit (n ≈ 22, p = 0.022). Because the sample size was small (n ≈ 31) and many of the analyses were exploratory, the results are meant to be hypothesis-generating.

This clone was seen once. It lacks a known antigen. Base qualities are not recorded, but no much larger clone differs from it by a single base. Relative to germline, V is missing 4 bases and J is missing 10 bases, with 8 bases of the junction outside any gene match. CDR1 and CDR2 were assigned from the germline V gene as SGHTS and YDEGEE. Reading from cysteine to phenylalanine, the CDR3 counts 13 amino acids. Just CDR3 DNA is preserved here, 39 bases in frame from base 1. Interpreted using the paper, the time point label stands for: pretreatment peripheral blood. The cohort included roughly 29 patients with locally advanced or metastatic urothelial carcinoma who were treated at Memorial Sloan Kettering on a trial protocol. Peripheral blood mononuclear cells were collected from each patient pretreatment and during treatment, giving between 1 and 8 total time points per patient. The Qiagen DNeasy Blood extraction kit was used to purify genomic DNA from total PBMCs and tumor samples. PBMCs were collected pretreatment and during treatment, and were isolated and stored as previously described.

Synthetic TCR analog templates were spiked into each PCR so that absolute template abundance could be estimated from read counts. TCRbeta CDR3 regions were amplified from genomic DNA with bias-controlled V and J gene primers using the immunoSEQ assay. Sequencing of rearranged TCRbeta segments was done at approximately 20X coverage. Per the original workflow: Clustering was used to correct sequencing errors, and CDR3s were annotated against IMGT so that V, D and J genes could be assigned. Out-of-frame and stop-codon sequences were excluded, and only productive TCRbeta rearrangements were used in downstream analyses. Clonality was calculated as one minus the Shannon entropy normalized by the log of the number of unique productive sequences. Fisher's exact test with Benjamini-Hochberg correction, at a threshold of adjusted p below 0.01, was used to find clones that differed between time points or between blood and tumor. TCRdb re-hosts the immuneACCESS table, in-frame sequences only. Its copies lack some clones; in the studies checked, an unresolved V gene accounts for under half of them, and the cause for the rest is not known. V, J and clone size are taken as reported in that table, and D and trimming were inferred from the DNA itself. This sample gives 50,000 to 55,000 clones in total; approximately 84% of them show up just once. 1% to 1.5% of the sample is in the top ten clones.

The material was PBMCs, obtained around atezolizumab (anti-PD-L1) treatment. The TCR sequence derives from a middle-aged man with urothelial cancer. Here the chain combines TRBV5-8 and TRBJ2-1, and 7 bases in between align with TRBD2. DNA sequence: TGTGCCAGCAGCAGAGGACTAGTTAGGGAGCAGTTCTTC. The resulting protein is CASSRGLVREQFF.